Reported below is one TCR beta chain. Its antigen is still unknown. The data stem from a study of shared clonotypes between healthy human individuals. This CDR3 comprises 11 residues. The V end lost 3 bases, the J end lost 8 bases, and 8 bases lay between the germline ends. CDR1 and CDR2 from the germline V gene are SQVTM and ANQGSEA. Method: immunoSEQ multiplex PCR; TCRdb's copy keeps in-frame clones and lacks some. The table includes just over 2,000,000 clones, 90% to 95% detected once. Donors were Caucasian adults residing in Nashville, Tennessee, USA. Study results and caveats: Among donors, clonotype sharing was expected to be affected by sequencing depth.

The sequencing sample was made of naive CD4+ T cells sorted from blood. The subset is: CD45RA+ positively selected. The rearrangement joins TRBV29-1 to TRBJ2-1; D uncertain. This TCR was recovered from a man younger than 35 in good health. For the CDR3, the DNA is TGCAGCGTTGAGTTAGGGCATGAGCAGTTCTTC. Encoded protein: CSVELGHEQFF.